These 18 T cell receptor beta chains share one sample of origin, sequenced in a study of blood T cell repertoires in COVID-19. The protocol was immunoSEQ multiplex PCR, while the TCRdb copy is restricted to in-frame clones and leaves out a portion. This sample has approximately 110,000 clones, with approximately 85% found just once. The material sequenced was peripheral blood. These receptors came from a human donor in a cohort sampled during active COVID-19.

V and J are TRBV4-2 and TRBJ2-7; possible D gene TRBD1, 7 bases. V lost 0 bases to trimming and J lost 3 bases, with 18 bases between them. This CDR3 has 17 amino acids. Germline V gene sequence: CDR1 LGHNA, CDR2 YNFKEQ. Written as DNA, the CDR3 is TGTGCCAGCAGCCAAGACCCGGGCGGGACAGAGGTCTACGAGCAGTACTTC. Translating it yields CASSQDPGGTEVYEQYF.

The chain links TRBV2 to TRBJ2-1, with 10 bases identical to TRBD2. This CDR3 is 15 amino acids long. V lost 3 bases, J lost 7 bases, and 6 bases stayed unmatched. Germline V gene data show CDR1 as SNHLY and CDR2 as FYNNEI. DNA for the CDR3: TGTGCCAGCAGTGACGCTAGCGGGAGTAGGAATGAGCAGTTCTTC. This encodes CASSDASGSRNEQFF.

V usage is TRBV28 and J usage is TRBJ1-3, with a possible D match to TRBD1 (5 bases). The CDR3 contains 14 residues. V gave up 6 bases and J gave up 3 bases, with 12 bases separating them. Germline CDR1 reads MDHEN; CDR2 reads SYDVKM. The CDR3 is CASRQGNDGNTIYF. CDR3 sequence (DNA): TGTGCCAGCAGGCAGGGCAACGATGGAAACACCATATATTTT.

CDR3: CASRQKPYNQPQHF. CDR3 coding DNA: TGTGCCAGTAGACAGAAACCTTACAATCAGCCCCAGCATTTT. The V and J genes are TRBV21-1 and TRBJ1-5; TRBD1 is taken as the D call from the table, unchecked against the DNA. TRBV21-1 is recorded as a pseudogene. The CDR3 has 14 amino acids.

The chain combines TRBV7-9 with TRBJ2-2; D uncertain. Germline CDR1 is SEHNR and CDR2 is FQNEAQ (reference sequence). The CDR3 is 15 amino acids. Deletions cut 1 base from V and 4 bases from J, with 10 bases between. The CDR3 spells CASSLDLLLTGELFF. CDR3 in DNA: TGTGCCAGCAGCTTAGATCTGCTACTCACCGGGGAGCTGTTTTTT.

The chain is built from TRBV19 and TRBJ1-1; 8 bases match TRBD1. V was clipped by 7 bases and J by 4 bases; unmatched bases: 8. CDR3 size: 14 residues. CDR1 and CDR2 from the germline V gene are LNHDA and SQIVND (reference sequence). Here the CDR3 reads CASIKTGGSTEAFF. The CDR3 nucleotides read TGTGCCAGTATCAAAACAGGGGGGAGCACTGAAGCTTTCTTT. Looking up the rest from reference TRBV19 and TRBJ1-1 gives the full variable domain: DGGITQSPKYLFRKEGQNVTLSCEQNLNHDAMYWYRQDPGQGLRLIYYSQIVNDFQKGDIAEGYSVSREKKESFPLTVTSAQKNPTAFYLCASIKTGGSTEAFFGQGTRLTVV.

Notes on this clone: One end of the junction does not line up with germline, which may come from a read error. The chain combines TRBV7-7 with TRBJ1-4, with TRBD1 as a possible D gene (6 bases). Germline-derived CDR1 and CDR2 are SSHAT and FNYEAQ (reference sequence). This CDR3 is 14 amino acids long. The DNA for the CDR3 is TGTGCTAGCAGCCCACTCGGTGGGGGCGAAAAACTGTTTTTT. Its translation is CASSPLGGGEKLFF.

The V and J genes are TRBV5-1 and TRBJ2-7; D is ambiguous. Trimming took off 0 bases at V and 0 bases at J, with 7 bases between the two ends. CDR3 length: 14 residues. Germline assignment: CDR1 SGHRS and CDR2 YFSETQ. CDR3 sequence reads: CASSLDSSSYEQYF. The CDR3 coding sequence is TGCGCCAGCAGCTTGGACTCCTCCTCCTACGAGCAGTACTTC. Full variable domain (remainder filled in from reference TRBV5-1 and TRBJ2-7): KAGVTQTPRYLIKTRGQQVTLSCSPISGHRSVSWYQQTPGQGLQFLFEYFSETQRNKGNFPGRFSGRQFSNSRSEMNVSTLELGDSALYLCASSLDSSSYEQYFGPGTRLTVT.

J is TRBJ2-6 and V is TRBV7-9; 8 nucleotides line up with TRBD1. Trimming took 3 bases from V and 1 from J; bases not matched to a gene: 11. The germline CDR1 and CDR2 sequences are SEHNR and FQNEAQ (reference sequence). The CDR3 spans 19 residues. The CDR3: CASSFLGQGYLSGANVLTF. CDR3 coding DNA: TGTGCCAGCAGCTTCCTCGGACAGGGCTACCTATCTGGGGCCAACGTCCTGACTTTC. The variable domain in full, with the rest retrieved from reference TRBV7-9 and TRBJ2-6, is DTGVSQNPRHKITKRGQNVTFRCDPISEHNRLYWYRQTLGQGPEFLTYFQNEAQLEKSRLLSDRFSAERPKGSFSTLEIQRTEQGDSAMYLCASSFLGQGYLSGANVLTFGAGSRLTVL.

This clone was counted only a few times. The genes are TRBV19 and TRBJ1-2; perhaps TRBD1 as D (6 bases). This CDR3 comprises 13 residues. CDR1 is LNHDA, CDR2 SQIVND, per germline (reference sequence). Trimming shortened V by 7 bases and J by 2 bases, and 11 bases separated the two germline ends. CDR3 nucleotide sequence: TGTGCCAGTACTAAAGGGGGAAACTATGGCTACACCTTC. Amino acid sequence: CASTKGGNYGYTF.

The rearrangement uses TRBV9 and TRBJ2-1; TRBD1 matches 7 bases. With V trimmed by 4 bases and J by 8 bases, 12 bases remained unmatched. CDR3 length: 15 amino acids. Looked up from germline, CDR1 is SGDLS and CDR2 is YYNGEE. CDR3 residues: CASSPRGRLVDEQFF. CDR3 in DNA: TGTGCCAGCAGCCCGAGGGGGCGGTTGGTGGATGAGCAGTTCTTC.

The chain joins TRBV6-6 to TRBJ2-2, with D tentatively TRBD1 (5 bases). Germline CDR1 and CDR2: MNHNY and SVGAGI (reference sequence). V lost 7 bases to trimming and J lost 5 bases, with 8 bases between them. CDR3 length equals 12 residues. The CDR3 sequence: CASKGRTGELFF. DNA of the CDR3: TGTGCCAGCAAGGGGCGAACCGGGGAGCTGTTTTTT.

CDR3 DNA: TGTGCCAGCAGCTTGAGAGGGAACGGAGCTTTCTTT. It yields the protein CASSLRGNGAFF. The V call is TRBV5-5, the J call TRBJ1-1; D is uncertain. The CDR3 is made up of 12 amino acids. The ends were cut back, 1 base at V and 10 bases at J, with 11 bases in the middle. Looked up from germline, CDR1 is SGHKS and CDR2 is YYEKEE (reference sequence). Full variable domain (rest looked up from reference TRBV5-5 and TRBJ1-1): DAGVTQSPTHLIKTRGQQVTLRCSPISGHKSVSWYQQVLGQGPQFIFQYYEKEERGRGNFPDRFSARQFPNYSSELNVNALLLGDSALYLCASSLRGNGAFFGQGTRLTVV.

V is TRBV2 and J is TRBJ1-6; D ambiguous. From germline, CDR1 is SNHLY and CDR2 FYNNEI. This CDR3 comprises 14 residues. V was trimmed by 8 bases and J by 0 bases, leaving 8 bases between them. The CDR3 sequence: CASARDSYNSPLHF. Written as DNA, the CDR3 is TGTGCCAGCGCCCGAGACTCCTATAATTCACCCCTCCACTTT.

DNA for the CDR3: TGTGCCAGCAGCTTGAGCGTTGGCGAGCAGTACTTC. This translates into CASSLSVGEQYF. J is TRBJ2-7 and V is TRBV11-2; unclear D gene. The germline V gene encodes CDR1 SGHAT and CDR2 FQNNGV. This CDR3 is built from 12 residues. V was trimmed by 3 bases and J by 6 bases, leaving 9 bases between them. Full variable domain (remainder filled in from reference TRBV11-2 and TRBJ2-7): EAGVAQSPRYKIIEKRQSVAFWCNPISGHATLYWYQQILGQGPKLLIQFQNNGVVDDSQLPKDRFSAERLKGVDSTLKIQPAKLEDSAVYLCASSLSVGEQYFGPGTRLTVT.

This clone was seen at least ten times. This chain uses TRBV10-3 with TRBJ1-5, with TRBD1 identical over 8 bases. The trim removed 7 bases at V and 2 bases at J, leaving 4 bases unmatched. This CDR3 spans 14 amino acids. Germline loops: CDR1 ENHRY, CDR2 SYGVKD. Here the CDR3 DNA reads TGTGCCATCAATCCGGGACAGGGCAATCAGCCCCAGCATTTT. It yields the protein CAINPGQGNQPQHF.

The chain couples TRBV19 to TRBJ2-7; TRBD1 matches 10 bases. The CDR3 runs to 12 residues. Germline loops: CDR1 LNHDA, CDR2 SQIVND (reference sequence). The V segment lost 8 bases and the J segment 3 bases; nucleotides outside the gene matches: 1. The CDR3: CASRDRGYEQYF. CDR3 DNA sequence: TGTGCCAGTCGGGACAGGGGCTACGAGCAGTACTTC.

The V and J genes are TRBV10-3 and TRBJ2-7, with 8 nucleotides matching TRBD1. The germline CDR1 and CDR2 sequences are ENHRY and SYGVKD. The ends lost 6 bases at V and 6 bases at J; junction bases unmatched: 4. CDR3 length equals 12 residues. In DNA, the CDR3 is TGTGCCATCAGAGGACAGGGACTCGAGCAGTACTTC. Translating it yields CAIRGQGLEQYF.